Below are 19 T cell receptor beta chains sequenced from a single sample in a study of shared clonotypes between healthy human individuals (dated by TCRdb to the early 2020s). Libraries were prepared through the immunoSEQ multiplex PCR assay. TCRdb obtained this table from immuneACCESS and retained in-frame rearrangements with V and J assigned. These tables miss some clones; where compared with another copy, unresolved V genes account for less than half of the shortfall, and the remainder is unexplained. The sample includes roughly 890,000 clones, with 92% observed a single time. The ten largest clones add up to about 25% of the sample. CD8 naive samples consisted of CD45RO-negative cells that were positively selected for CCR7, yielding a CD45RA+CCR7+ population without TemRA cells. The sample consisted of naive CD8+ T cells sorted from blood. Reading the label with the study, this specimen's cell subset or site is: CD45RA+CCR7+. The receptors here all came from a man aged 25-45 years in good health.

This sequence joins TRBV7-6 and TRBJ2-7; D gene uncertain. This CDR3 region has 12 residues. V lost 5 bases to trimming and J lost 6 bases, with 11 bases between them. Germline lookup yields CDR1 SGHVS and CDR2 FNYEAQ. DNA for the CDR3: TGTGCCAGCAGCCCGACCTGGGGCGAGCAGTACTTC. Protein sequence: CASSPTWGEQYF.

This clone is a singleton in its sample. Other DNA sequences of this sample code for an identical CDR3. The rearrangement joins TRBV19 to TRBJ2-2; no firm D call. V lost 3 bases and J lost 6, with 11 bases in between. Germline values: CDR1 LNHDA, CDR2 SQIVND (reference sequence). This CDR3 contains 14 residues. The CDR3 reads CASSIGLVAGELFF. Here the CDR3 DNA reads TGTGCCAGTAGTATTGGGTTGGTCGCCGGGGAGCTGTTTTTT.

The CDR3 is CAWSSLAVTDTQYF. In DNA form, the CDR3 reads TGTGCCTGGAGTTCACTAGCGGTCACAGATACGCAGTATTTT. The rearrangement uses TRBV30 and TRBJ2-3, with 8 bases identical to TRBD2. The V segment lost 2 bases and the J segment 2 bases; nucleotides outside the gene matches: 3. Germline V gene lookup returns CDR1 GTSNPN and CDR2 SVGIG (reference sequence). There are 14 residues in the CDR3.

CDR3 coding DNA: TGTGCCAGCTCACCACTACCGGGGAACACCGGGGAGCTGTTTTTT. Its protein is CASSPLPGNTGELFF. The chain couples TRBV18 to TRBJ2-2, with D unclear. The germline V and J ends were trimmed by 1 base and 1 base, with 7 bases remaining between them. The CDR3 is made up of 15 amino acids. Germline CDR1 reads KGHSH; CDR2 reads LQKENI.

CDR3 loop: CASSQDRDPWTYEQYF. The DNA of the CDR3 is TGCGCCAGCAGCCAAGACAGGGACCCGTGGACCTACGAGCAGTACTTC. V gene TRBV4-1 combines with J gene TRBJ2-7; D may be TRBD1 or TRBD2 (5 bases each). The germline CDR1 and CDR2 sequences are MGHRA and YSYEKL. V was pared by 0 bases and J by 2 bases, with 14 bases between. This CDR3 spans 16 amino acids.

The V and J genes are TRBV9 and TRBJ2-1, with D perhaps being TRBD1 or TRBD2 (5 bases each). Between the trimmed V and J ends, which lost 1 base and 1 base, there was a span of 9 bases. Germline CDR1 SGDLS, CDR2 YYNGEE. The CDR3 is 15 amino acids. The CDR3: CASSVTGRSYNEQFF. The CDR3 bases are TGTGCCAGCAGCGTAACGGGACGGTCCTACAATGAGCAGTTCTTC. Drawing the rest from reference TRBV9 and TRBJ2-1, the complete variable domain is DSGVTQTPKHLITATGQRVTLRCSPRSGDLSVYWYQQSLDQGLQFLIQYYNGEERAKGNILERFSAQQFPDLHSELNLSSLELGDSALYFCASSVTGRSYNEQFFGPGTRLTVL.

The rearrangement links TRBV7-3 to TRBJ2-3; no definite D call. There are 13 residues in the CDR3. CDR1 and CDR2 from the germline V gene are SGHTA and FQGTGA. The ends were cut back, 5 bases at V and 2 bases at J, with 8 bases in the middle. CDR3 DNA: TGTGCCAGCAGCCCACACCACACAGATACGCAGTATTTT. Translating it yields CASSPHHTDTQYF.

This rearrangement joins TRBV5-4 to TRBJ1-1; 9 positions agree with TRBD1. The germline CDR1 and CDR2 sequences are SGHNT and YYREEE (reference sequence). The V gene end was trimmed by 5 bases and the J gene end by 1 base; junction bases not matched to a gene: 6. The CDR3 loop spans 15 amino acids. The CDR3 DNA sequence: TGTGCCAGCAGACCCACAGGGGGCAGGAACACTGAAGCTTTCTTT. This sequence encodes CASRPTGGRNTEAFF.

Here the CDR3 DNA reads TGCGCCAGCAGCCAATTTCGGCTTCAAGAGACCCAGTACTTC. Its protein product is CASSQFRLQETQYF. This chain joins TRBV4-3 and TRBJ2-5; D is undetermined. Germline lookup yields CDR1 LGHNA and CDR2 YSLEER. Trimming shortened V by 2 bases and J by 2 bases, and 9 bases separated the two germline ends. The CDR3 totals 14 residues.

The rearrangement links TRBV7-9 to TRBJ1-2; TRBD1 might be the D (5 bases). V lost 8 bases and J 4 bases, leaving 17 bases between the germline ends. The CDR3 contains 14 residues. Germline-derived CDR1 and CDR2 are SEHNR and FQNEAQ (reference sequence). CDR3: CASFVPGLGYGYTF. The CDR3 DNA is TGTGCCAGCTTTGTCCCAGGGCTTGGCTATGGCTACACCTTC.

CDR3 DNA: TGCGCCAGCAGCCAAGGAGTGTCTGACCCGTCCATCACAACGCGGGGGTTCGAGCAGTACTTC. Its protein is CASSQGVSDPSITTRGFEQYF. This sequence joins TRBV4-1 and TRBJ2-7, with 7 bases identical to TRBD2. Trimming took 1 base from V and 6 from J; bases not matched to a gene: 27. The CDR3 sequence is 21 residues long. Germline V gene data show CDR1 as MGHRA and CDR2 as YSYEKL.

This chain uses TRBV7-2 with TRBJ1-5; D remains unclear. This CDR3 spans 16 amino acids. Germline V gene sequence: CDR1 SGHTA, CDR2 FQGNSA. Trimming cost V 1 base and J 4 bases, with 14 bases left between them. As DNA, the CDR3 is TGTGCCAGCAGCTTAGTACCCGGGGTCTTAAATCAGCCCCAGCATTTT. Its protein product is CASSLVPGVLNQPQHF.

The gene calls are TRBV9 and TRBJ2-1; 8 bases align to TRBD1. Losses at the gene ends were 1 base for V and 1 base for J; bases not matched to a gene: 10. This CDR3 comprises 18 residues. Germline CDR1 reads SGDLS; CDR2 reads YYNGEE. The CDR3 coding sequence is TGTGCCAGCAGCGTATATGTCCCGGACAGGGAATCCTACAATGAGCAGTTCTTC. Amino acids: CASSVYVPDRESYNEQFF. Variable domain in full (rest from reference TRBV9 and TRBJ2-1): DSGVTQTPKHLITATGQRVTLRCSPRSGDLSVYWYQQSLDQGLQFLIQYYNGEERAKGNILERFSAQQFPDLHSELNLSSLELGDSALYFCASSVYVPDRESYNEQFFGPGTRLTVL.

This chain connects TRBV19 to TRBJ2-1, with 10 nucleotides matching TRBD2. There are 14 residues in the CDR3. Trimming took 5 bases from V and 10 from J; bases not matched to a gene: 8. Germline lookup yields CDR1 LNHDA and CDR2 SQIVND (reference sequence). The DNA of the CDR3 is TGTGCCAGTAGTGGGGCTAGCGGGAGATGGGAGCAGTTCTTC. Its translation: CASSGASGRWEQFF.

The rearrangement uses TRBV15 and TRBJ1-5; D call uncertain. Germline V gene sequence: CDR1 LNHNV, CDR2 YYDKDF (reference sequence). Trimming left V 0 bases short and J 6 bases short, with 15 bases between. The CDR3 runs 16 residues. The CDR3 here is CATSRDRAMNGQPQHF. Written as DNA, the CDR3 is TGTGCCACCAGCAGAGATCGAGCGATGAACGGTCAGCCCCAGCATTTT.

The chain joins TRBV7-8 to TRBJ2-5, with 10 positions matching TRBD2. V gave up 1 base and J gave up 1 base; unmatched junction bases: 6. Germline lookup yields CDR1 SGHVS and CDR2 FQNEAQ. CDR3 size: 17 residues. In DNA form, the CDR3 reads TGTGCCAGCAGCTTAGTCTTTAGCGGGAGGTTCCAAGAGACCCAGTACTTC. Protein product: CASSLVFSGRFQETQYF.

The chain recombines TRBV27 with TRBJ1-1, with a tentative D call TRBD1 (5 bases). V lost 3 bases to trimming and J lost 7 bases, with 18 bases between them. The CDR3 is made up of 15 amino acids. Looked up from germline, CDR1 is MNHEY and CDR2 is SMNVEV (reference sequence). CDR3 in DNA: TGTGCCAGCAGTTTCACCTCCCAGGGTCTTAGTGAAGCTTTCTTT. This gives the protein CASSFTSQGLSEAFF.

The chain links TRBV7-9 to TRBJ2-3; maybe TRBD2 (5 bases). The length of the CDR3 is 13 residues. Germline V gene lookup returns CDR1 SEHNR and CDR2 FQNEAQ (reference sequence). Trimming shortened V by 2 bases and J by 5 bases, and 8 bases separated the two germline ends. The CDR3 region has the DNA TGTGCCAGCAGCTTAACGGGGTTAGATACGCAGTATTTT. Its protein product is CASSLTGLDTQYF.

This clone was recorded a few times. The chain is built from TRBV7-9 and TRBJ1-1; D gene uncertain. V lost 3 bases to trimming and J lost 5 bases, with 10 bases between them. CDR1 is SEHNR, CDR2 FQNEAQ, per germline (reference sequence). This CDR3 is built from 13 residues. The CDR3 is CASSLGQLTEAFF. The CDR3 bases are TGTGCCAGCAGCTTGGGTCAGCTGACTGAAGCTTTCTTT.